A selection of T cell receptor beta chains follows, all from one sample in a study of early T cells in non-severe SARS-CoV-2 infection. One entry per CDR3 protein, called by TCRdb with MiXCR from the 5' RACE reads. The data contain about 68,000 distinct CDR3 sequences, 9% to 15% of them singletons. Sequencing was done on a sample of whole blood. All receptors derive from an adult who was a healthcare worker with PCR-confirmed SARS-CoV-2 infection or an uninfected control (not recorded which). Each CDR3 is given with its conserved first and last residue. The order of the fields is D gene, V gene, clone size, J gene, CDR3 DNA, CDR3 protein. D genes are given only for firm matches. Some rows have no size entry. The others give once, few or many, or a class for an expanded clone.

d_gene: TRBD2; v_gene: TRBV6-2/TRBV6-3; abundance: NA; j_gene: TRBJ2-2; CDR3nt: TGTGCCAGCAGTTACATAGCGGGGAGGCTCACCGGGGAGCTGTTTTTT; CDR3aa: CASSYIAGRLTGELFF
d_gene: NA; v_gene: TRBV7-2; abundance: few; j_gene: TRBJ2-7; CDR3nt: TGTGCCAGCAGCCACCGGACTGCCTACGAGCAGTACTTC; CDR3aa: CASSHRTAYEQYF
d_gene: NA; v_gene: TRBV6-4; abundance: many; j_gene: TRBJ2-3; CDR3nt: TGTGCCAGCGGACAACCCGAGGGTACGCAGTATTTT; CDR3aa: CASGQPEGTQYF
d_gene: NA; v_gene: TRBV9; abundance: few; j_gene: TRBJ2-7; CDR3nt: TGTGCCAGCAGCGTAGCCAGGGAGGCCTACGAGCAGTACTTC; CDR3aa: CASSVAREAYEQYF
d_gene: TRBD1; v_gene: TRBV5-1; abundance: few; j_gene: TRBJ1-1; CDR3nt: TGCGCCAGCAGCACAGGGGACACTGAAGCTTTCTTT; CDR3aa: CASSTGDTEAFF
d_gene: NA; v_gene: TRBV4-3; abundance: few; j_gene: TRBJ1-4; CDR3nt: TGCGCCAGCAGCCAAGGTGCACAGGGTTCAACTAATGAAAAACTGTTTTTT; CDR3aa: CASSQGAQGSTNEKLFF
d_gene: NA; v_gene: TRBV6-1; abundance: NA; j_gene: TRBJ1-2; CDR3nt: TGTGCCAGCAGTGTTTGGCAGGACTATGGCTACACCTTC; CDR3aa: CASSVWQDYGYTF
d_gene: NA; v_gene: TRBV4-2; abundance: many; j_gene: TRBJ2-3; CDR3nt: TGTGCCAGCAGCCAAGAGGCCCCCCCCCGCACAGATACGCAGTATTTT; CDR3aa: CASSQEAPPRTDTQYF
d_gene: NA; v_gene: TRBV6-1; abundance: NA; j_gene: TRBJ1-2; CDR3nt: TGTGCCAGCAGGGACGGGAACTATGGCTACACCTTC; CDR3aa: CASRDGNYGYTF
d_gene: TRBD2; v_gene: TRBV20-1; abundance: NA; j_gene: TRBJ2-1; CDR3nt: TGCAGTGCTTTTTCTCCGGGACTAGCGGGGGGTCTCTCGGAGCAGTTCTTC; CDR3aa: CSAFSPGLAGGLSEQFF
d_gene: NA; v_gene: TRBV6-2/TRBV6-3; abundance: many; j_gene: TRBJ2-7; CDR3nt: TGTGCCAGCAGTTCACCCGGGCTACCATACTCCTACGAGCAGTACTTC; CDR3aa: CASSSPGLPYSYEQYF
d_gene: NA; v_gene: TRBV7-6; abundance: NA; j_gene: TRBJ2-7; CDR3nt: TGTGCCAGCAGCTTAGAACAGGGTGTCCACGAGCAGTACTTC; CDR3aa: CASSLEQGVHEQYF
d_gene: TRBD1; v_gene: TRBV29-1; abundance: few; j_gene: TRBJ1-1; CDR3nt: TGCAGCGTATATCAGGGGGCGTGGGCTTTCTTT; CDR3aa: CSVYQGAWAFF
d_gene: NA; v_gene: TRBV13; abundance: few; j_gene: TRBJ1-2; CDR3nt: TGTGCCAGCAGCTTGGTCCGGGACGACCCCGTCTATGGCTACACCTTC; CDR3aa: CASSLVRDDPVYGYTF
d_gene: NA; v_gene: TRBV30; abundance: many; j_gene: TRBJ2-3; CDR3nt: TGTGCCTGGATTGAGAAAGGGGAAAGGGCAGTATTT; CDR3aa: CAWIEKGERAVF
d_gene: NA; v_gene: TRBV7-2; abundance: NA; j_gene: TRBJ1-1; CDR3nt: TGTGCCAGCAGCCGCGGACACGGTAACACTGAAGCTTTCTTT; CDR3aa: CASSRGHGNTEAFF
d_gene: NA; v_gene: TRBV2; abundance: NA; j_gene: TRBJ2-1; CDR3nt: TGTGCCAGCAGCCCCACTAGGAACAATGAGCAGTTCTTC; CDR3aa: CASSPTRNNEQFF
d_gene: TRBD1; v_gene: TRBV29-1; abundance: NA; j_gene: TRBJ1-2; CDR3nt: TGCAGCGTTGGACAGGGGGACGGCTATGGCTACACCTTC; CDR3aa: CSVGQGDGYGYTF
d_gene: TRBD1; v_gene: TRBV27; abundance: few; j_gene: TRBJ2-1; CDR3nt: TGTGCCAGCACCCGGGACAGTAAGATCAATGAGCAGTTCTTC; CDR3aa: CASTRDSKINEQFF
d_gene: NA; v_gene: TRBV14; abundance: many; j_gene: TRBJ2-4; CDR3nt: TGTGCCAGCAGCCAAGCAGGGTGGGCCAAAAACATTCAGTACTTC; CDR3aa: CASSQAGWAKNIQYF
d_gene: NA; v_gene: TRBV10-2; abundance: few; j_gene: TRBJ1-2; CDR3nt: TGCGCCAGCAGTGAGTCGGGGCCTAACTATGGCTACACCTTC; CDR3aa: CASSESGPNYGYTF
d_gene: NA; v_gene: TRBV5-1; abundance: few; j_gene: TRBJ2-7; CDR3nt: TGCGCCTCGAACCGGGACGGGCCCTACGAGCAGTACTTC; CDR3aa: CASNRDGPYEQYF
d_gene: NA; v_gene: TRBV7-8; abundance: few; j_gene: TRBJ2-3; CDR3nt: TGTGCCAGCAGCTTAAACCAGGGATCCACAGATACGCAGTATTTT; CDR3aa: CASSLNQGSTDTQYF
d_gene: NA; v_gene: TRBV28; abundance: few; j_gene: TRBJ1-2; CDR3nt: TGTGCCAGCAGTTTGTACTATGGCTACACCTTC; CDR3aa: CASSLYYGYTF
d_gene: NA; v_gene: TRBV7-6; abundance: few; j_gene: TRBJ1-5; CDR3nt: TGTGCCAGCAGCTTAGTGGCCAGGGGAGGGCATAGCAATCAGCCCCAGCATTTT; CDR3aa: CASSLVARGGHSNQPQHF
d_gene: TRBD1; v_gene: TRBV5-5; abundance: NA; j_gene: TRBJ1-2; CDR3nt: TGTGCCAGCAGCTCGCAGACAGGGATTAGCTATGGCCACACCTTC; CDR3aa: CASSSQTGISYGHTF
d_gene: NA; v_gene: TRBV29-1; abundance: many; j_gene: TRBJ1-2; CDR3nt: TGCAGCGTCGACGTCCACAGTAACTATGGCTACACCTTC; CDR3aa: CSVDVHSNYGYTF
d_gene: NA; v_gene: TRBV5-6; abundance: many; j_gene: TRBJ2-3; CDR3nt: TGTGCCAGCAGTTTGGGATATGCGCAGTATTTT; CDR3aa: CASSLGYAQYF
d_gene: NA; v_gene: TRBV30; abundance: few; j_gene: TRBJ2-5; CDR3nt: TGTGCCTTGGGACTCCAAGAGACCCAGTACTTC; CDR3aa: CALGLQETQYF
d_gene: NA; v_gene: TRBV29-1; abundance: NA; j_gene: TRBJ1-1; CDR3nt: TGCAGCGTTGATTACGGGAGTCACACTGAAGCTTTCTTT; CDR3aa: CSVDYGSHTEAFF
d_gene: NA; v_gene: TRBV2; abundance: few; j_gene: TRBJ2-1; CDR3nt: TGTGCCAGCAGCGAACTAGCTAGCTCCTACAATGAGCAGTTCTTC; CDR3aa: CASSELASSYNEQFF
d_gene: NA; v_gene: TRBV20-1; abundance: many; j_gene: TRBJ1-1; CDR3nt: TGCAGTGCTAGAGATCGGGTATCCACTGAAGCTTTCTTT; CDR3aa: CSARDRVSTEAFF
d_gene: NA; v_gene: TRBV27; abundance: many; j_gene: TRBJ1-5; CDR3nt: TGTGCCAGCAGCTCTCAGGGTCTAGGCAATCAGCCCCAGCATTTT; CDR3aa: CASSSQGLGNQPQHF
d_gene: NA; v_gene: TRBV19; abundance: NA; j_gene: TRBJ2-2; CDR3nt: TGTGCCACTCTCGGAAGGGGGGTGACTCCGAACACCGGGGAGCTGTTTTTT; CDR3aa: CATLGRGVTPNTGELFF
d_gene: TRBD1; v_gene: TRBV20-1; abundance: few; j_gene: TRBJ1-2; CDR3nt: TGCAGTGCTCCAGGGGGGACAAATCTTTATGGCTACACCTTC; CDR3aa: CSAPGGTNLYGYTF
d_gene: TRBD1; v_gene: TRBV29-1; abundance: NA; j_gene: TRBJ2-7; CDR3nt: TGCAGCGTAGCCGACAGGGGATTCTCCTACGAGCAGTACTTC; CDR3aa: CSVADRGFSYEQYF
d_gene: NA; v_gene: TRBV7-9; abundance: few; j_gene: TRBJ1-3; CDR3nt: TGTGCCAGCAGCGCTCCAGGGGCCGGAAACACCATATATTTT; CDR3aa: CASSAPGAGNTIYF
d_gene: TRBD1; v_gene: TRBV5-1; abundance: many; j_gene: TRBJ2-3; CDR3nt: TGCGCCAGCAGCTCGGGACAGGATAGCACAGATACGCAGTATTTT; CDR3aa: CASSSGQDSTDTQYF
d_gene: NA; v_gene: TRBV5-1; abundance: once; j_gene: TRBJ2-2; CDR3nt: NA; CDR3aa: CASSSDRALNTGELFFF
d_gene: NA; v_gene: TRBV5-1; abundance: many; j_gene: TRBJ2-4; CDR3nt: TGCGCCAGCAGCCTTCCGGGACTTCCGAGGGGCAAAAACATTCAGTACTTC; CDR3aa: CASSLPGLPRGKNIQYF
d_gene: NA; v_gene: TRBV5-4; abundance: few; j_gene: TRBJ2-2; CDR3nt: TGTGCCAGCAGCTTGAGGCCCCTCGACACCGGGGAGCTGTTTTTT; CDR3aa: CASSLRPLDTGELFF
d_gene: TRBD2; v_gene: TRBV28; abundance: many; j_gene: TRBJ2-3; CDR3nt: TGTGCCAGCAGTTTGGCGGGGGTGACAGATACGCAGTATTTT; CDR3aa: CASSLAGVTDTQYF
d_gene: NA; v_gene: TRBV7-2; abundance: many; j_gene: TRBJ2-5; CDR3nt: TGTGCCAGCAGCTCCTCCGGGACACCAGGCCAAGAGACCCAGTACTTC; CDR3aa: CASSSSGTPGQETQYF
d_gene: NA; v_gene: TRBV5-5; abundance: NA; j_gene: TRBJ1-4; CDR3nt: TGTGCCAGCAGCTTGGGGATATATGAAAAACTGTTTTTT; CDR3aa: CASSLGIYEKLFF
d_gene: NA; v_gene: TRBV6-2/TRBV6-3; abundance: NA; j_gene: TRBJ1-6; CDR3nt: TGTGCCAGCCGAGGGAATTCACCCCTCCACTTT; CDR3aa: CASRGNSPLHF
d_gene: NA; v_gene: TRBV12-3/TRBV12-4; abundance: many; j_gene: TRBJ1-6; CDR3nt: TGTGCCAGCAGTACCACAGGAGAGTCCTATAATTCACCCCTCCACTTT; CDR3aa: CASSTTGESYNSPLHF
d_gene: TRBD1; v_gene: TRBV7-8; abundance: few; j_gene: TRBJ1-1; CDR3nt: TGTGCCAGCAGCGGTCAGGGGGCTAAAGCTTTCTTT; CDR3aa: CASSGQGAKAFF
d_gene: NA; v_gene: TRBV30; abundance: few; j_gene: TRBJ2-2; CDR3nt: TGTGCCTGGACACAGGGCGGAGAGCTGTTTTTT; CDR3aa: CAWTQGGELFF
d_gene: NA; v_gene: TRBV7-2; abundance: NA; j_gene: TRBJ1-6; CDR3nt: TGTGCCAGCAGCTTACTGGCCAGGACATTAAATTCACCCCTCCACTTT; CDR3aa: CASSLLARTLNSPLHF
d_gene: TRBD1; v_gene: TRBV7-6; abundance: many; j_gene: TRBJ1-1; CDR3nt: TGTGCCAGCAGCTTCCACCCCGACAGGGGTGAAACTGAAGCTTTCTTT; CDR3aa: CASSFHPDRGETEAFF
d_gene: NA; v_gene: TRBV20-1; abundance: NA; j_gene: TRBJ2-3; CDR3nt: TGCAGTGCTAGAGGGGAGAGGTGGCGAAATACGCAGTATTTT; CDR3aa: CSARGERWRNTQYF
d_gene: NA; v_gene: TRBV30; abundance: NA; j_gene: TRBJ2-3; CDR3nt: TGTGCCTGGACGGCAGCGAGGGCCAGCACAGATACGCAGTATTTT; CDR3aa: CAWTAARASTDTQYF
d_gene: TRBD2; v_gene: TRBV5-1; abundance: NA; j_gene: TRBJ2-5; CDR3nt: TGCGCCAGCAGCTTTACTAGCGGGGGTGAGACCCAGTACTTC; CDR3aa: CASSFTSGGETQYF
d_gene: NA; v_gene: TRBV5-6; abundance: many; j_gene: TRBJ1-1; CDR3nt: TGTGCCAGCAGCATCGAATCGACAGCCATGAACACTGAAGCTTTCTTT; CDR3aa: CASSIESTAMNTEAFF
d_gene: TRBD1; v_gene: TRBV4-1; abundance: many; j_gene: TRBJ2-7; CDR3nt: TGCGCCAGCAGCGAAACCCCAGGGGGCAGTACCTACGAGCAGTACTTC; CDR3aa: CASSETPGGSTYEQYF
d_gene: NA; v_gene: TRBV7-6; abundance: many; j_gene: TRBJ2-1; CDR3nt: TGTGCCAGCAGCTCCCTAGCTGGGTCCTACAATGAGCAGTTCTTC; CDR3aa: CASSSLAGSYNEQFF
d_gene: NA; v_gene: TRBV12-5; abundance: few; j_gene: TRBJ1-1; CDR3nt: TGTGCTAGTGGTTTGGGACAGCCGAACACTGAAGCTTTCTTT; CDR3aa: CASGLGQPNTEAFF
d_gene: NA; v_gene: TRBV25-1; abundance: many; j_gene: TRBJ2-5; CDR3nt: TGTGCCAGCAGTGGGTCCGTGGGTACGGGCAGTCGTGGCTGGGAGCAAGAGACCCAGTACTTC; CDR3aa: CASSGSVGTGSRGWEQETQYF
d_gene: NA; v_gene: TRBV11-2; abundance: many; j_gene: TRBJ2-5; CDR3nt: TGTGCCAGCAGCTTGGGGCAGCGCCAAGAGACCCAGTACTTC; CDR3aa: CASSLGQRQETQYF
d_gene: NA; v_gene: TRBV9; abundance: many; j_gene: TRBJ1-1; CDR3nt: TGTGCCAGCAGCGCTCTGTGGAACACTGAAGCTTTCTTT; CDR3aa: CASSALWNTEAFF